These 28 T cell receptor beta chains came from one sample sequenced in a study of regulatory T cells in long-lasting Graves disease. Noted time point: persistent/refractory GD, antithyroid drugs over 5 years with positive TRAb. The TCR library was made from RNA extracted from PBMCs. CDR3-region Arm-PCR and iRepertoire HTBI primers produced the TCR beta libraries. From the multiplex PCR reads, TCRdb called clonotypes with MiXCR, one entry per CDR3 protein. The repertoire consists of around 450,000 distinct CDR3 sequences, with 20% to 25% occurring once and the leading ten covering 7% to 9%. Material: peripheral blood mononuclear cells (PBMCs), obtained when the disease was refractory, from a patient treated with antithyroid drugs. These receptor sequences come from a female donor with Graves disease.

This clonotype has ten or more counts. The chain employs TRBV12-3 or TRBV12-4 and TRBJ1-1, with D perhaps TRBD1 (5 bases). The CDR3 spans 15 residues. V lost 1 base, J lost 4 bases, and 13 bases lay in between. The CDR3 DNA reads TGTGCCAGCAGTTTAGGGCGGGGGTCGGGCACTGAAGCTTTCTTT. It codes for CASSLGRGSGTEAFF.

This clonotype was seen ten or more times. The rearrangement uses TRBV20-1 and TRBJ2-7; TRBD2 matches at 8 bases. Trimming cost V 6 bases and J 0 bases; bases outside gene matches: 7. The CDR3 has 14 residues. Germline V gene sequence: CDR1 DFQATT, CDR2 SNEGSKA (reference sequence). As DNA, the CDR3 is TGCAGTGCCCCCGGGCTAGCGGGCTCCTACGAGCAGTACTTC. It is translated as CSAPGLAGSYEQYF.

In its sample, this clonotype was seen many times. The chain recombines TRBV10-3 with TRBJ2-7; possibly TRBD1 or TRBD2 for D (5 bases each). The CDR3 has 14 amino acids. Germline V gives CDR1 ENHRY, CDR2 SYGVKD. The V end lost 2 bases, the J end lost 2 bases, and 10 bases lay between the germline ends. The CDR3 reads CAISEDGTPYEQYF. The CDR3 DNA sequence: TGTGCCATCAGTGAGGATGGGACCCCCTACGAGCAGTACTTC.

The sample holds a few counts of this clonotype. This chain links TRBV6-4 with TRBJ1-2; D call uncertain. Germline V gives CDR1 MRHNA, CDR2 SNTAGT. V shed 4 bases and J shed 4 bases, with 22 bases lying between them. This CDR3 is built from 17 residues. CDR3 bases: TGTGCCAGCAGTGCCCCACTCCAAACCCCCCGGGGCTATGGCTACACCTTC. Translating it yields CASSAPLQTPRGYGYTF.

In its sample, this clonotype was seen many times. This chain connects TRBV27 to TRBJ1-1; D is ambiguous. The CDR3 is 13 residues long. Trimming removed 3 bases from V and 3 bases from J, with 8 bases in between. CDR1 and CDR2 from the germline V gene are MNHEY and SMNVEV (reference sequence). CDR3 in DNA: TGTGCCAGCAGTTTCGCTTGGGACACTGAAGCTTTCTTT. Encoded protein: CASSFAWDTEAFF.

This sequence joins TRBV6-9 and TRBJ2-3; D possibly corresponds to TRBD2 (6 bases). Trimming took off 3 bases at V and 0 bases at J, with 10 bases between the two ends. Germline assignment: CDR1 MNHGY and CDR2 SVAAGI. The CDR3 contains 15 residues. The CDR3 is CASSYAGTSTDTQYF. DNA of the CDR3: TGTGCCAGCAGTTACGCGGGAACTAGCACAGATACGCAGTATTTT.

This clonotype occurred many times. J is TRBJ2-2 and V is TRBV24-1; the match to TRBD2 covers 10 bases. This CDR3 comprises 16 residues. Germline V lookup: CDR1 KGHDR, CDR2 SFDVKD. V was pared by 4 bases and J by 6 bases, with 7 bases of the junction left unmatched. This CDR3 reads CATSDGLAVTAGELFF. The DNA of the CDR3 is TGTGCCACCAGTGACGGACTAGCGGTTACCGCCGGGGAGCTGTTTTTT.

There are many counts of this clonotype. The chain couples TRBV12-3 or TRBV12-4 to TRBJ1-5; D gene ambiguous. The CDR3 has 15 residues. Trimming stripped 1 base from V and 7 bases from J, with 14 bases between. DNA for the CDR3: TGTGCCAGCAGTTTAGGGTCTGGGGATTGGCAGCCCCAGCATTTT. Protein: CASSLGSGDWQPQHF.

Comment on this clonotype: This may be a read error: a much more frequent sequence differs by one nucleotide. V usage is TRBV6-2 or TRBV6-3 and J usage is TRBJ2-5; D unresolved. Trimming cost V 2 bases and J 1 base, with 8 bases left between them. The length of the CDR3 is 14 residues. CDR1 MNHEY and CDR2 SVGEGT come from the germline V gene. The CDR3 loop reads CASSYGCLQETQYF. The CDR3 DNA reads TGTGCCAGCAGTTACGGCTGCCTCCAAGAGACCCAGTACTTC.

The J gene is TRBJ1-5, the V gene TRBV19; no clear D gene. CDR3 length equals 13 residues. The germline CDR1 and CDR2 sequences are LNHDA and SQIVND (reference sequence). Trimming removed 6 bases from V and 6 bases from J, with 12 bases in between. CDR3 sequence reads: CASRKGPGQPQHF. In DNA, the CDR3 is TGTGCCAGTAGGAAAGGTCCGGGTCAGCCCCAGCATTTT.

The chain has TRBV7-9 and TRBJ1-4, with TRBD1 as a possible D gene (6 bases). This CDR3 contains 13 residues. V was cut by 10 bases and J by 4 bases, with 13 bases left in between. CDR1 is SEHNR and CDR2 is FQNEAQ in the germline V gene (reference sequence). CDR3 coding DNA: TGTGCCATCGGGGGCGCGGGTAATGAAAAACTGTTTTTT. Residues: CAIGGAGNEKLFF.

The chain couples TRBV5-1 to TRBJ2-5; 9 nucleotides agree with TRBD1. Per the germline V gene, CDR1 is SGHRS and CDR2 is YFSETQ. V was pared by 0 bases and J by 5 bases, with 14 bases of the junction left unmatched. The CDR3 totals 18 residues. CDR3 nucleotide sequence: TGCGCCAGCAGCTTGGTCCGTTACGCTGGGACAGGGCTGGAGACCCAGTACTTC. This sequence encodes CASSLVRYAGTGLETQYF.

This chain joins TRBV12-3 or TRBV12-4 and TRBJ2-3, with 11 bases aligning to TRBD2. This CDR3 is 17 amino acids long. V lost 4 bases to trimming and J lost 2 bases; unmatched junction nucleotides: 8. CDR3 region: CASSSSPSGGFTDTQYF. CDR3 nucleotide sequence: TGTGCCAGCAGTTCATCCCCTAGCGGGGGGTTCACAGATACGCAGTATTTT.

The chain combines TRBV19 with TRBJ1-5; D perhaps matches TRBD1 (5 bases). In germline, CDR1 is LNHDA, CDR2 SQIVND (reference sequence). The germline V and J ends were trimmed by 5 bases and 1 base, with 21 bases remaining between them. The CDR3 extends over 18 amino acids. CDR3 in amino acids: CASSPRGAAVGSNQPQHF. CDR3 coding DNA: TGTGCCAGTAGTCCCAGAGGGGCCGCGGTGGGGAGCAATCAGCCCCAGCATTTT.

There are many counts of this clonotype. CDR3 nucleotides: TGTGCCAGCAGTGCAATGGGGGAGACAGATACGCAGTATTTT. Its protein is CASSAMGETDTQYF. The chain has TRBV6-1 and TRBJ2-3; either TRBD1 or TRBD2 may fit D (5 bases each). Trimming removed 4 bases from V and 3 bases from J, with 11 bases in between. From germline, CDR1 is MNHNS and CDR2 SASEGT. There are 14 residues in the CDR3.

Many counts were recorded for this clonotype. The chain combines TRBV7-2 with TRBJ1-2; no clear D gene. Germline-derived CDR1 and CDR2 are SGHTA and FQGNSA. The CDR3 has 13 residues. Trimming took off 0 bases at V and 4 bases at J, with 6 bases between the two ends. CDR3 loop: CASSLARVYGYTF. The CDR3, as DNA: TGTGCCAGCAGCTTAGCTAGGGTCTATGGCTACACCTTC. The full variable domain, rest sourced from reference TRBV7-2 and TRBJ1-2, is GAGVSQSPSNKVTEKGKDVELRCDPISGHTALYWYRQSLGQGLEFLIYFQGNSAPDKSGLPSDRFSAERTGGSVSTLTIQRTQQEDSAVYLCASSLARVYGYTFGSGTRLTVV.

This clonotype was found many times. V and J are TRBV28 and TRBJ2-1; 7 bases are shared with TRBD2. V shed 6 bases and J 5 bases; nucleotides not matched to a gene: 7. Germline V gene lookup returns CDR1 MDHEN and CDR2 SYDVKM. The CDR3 sequence is 14 residues long. The CDR3 DNA is TGTGCCAGCAGACTTACTAGCGAGAACAATGAGCAGTTCTTC. Encoded protein: CASRLTSENNEQFF.

This clonotype was seen repeatedly, ten times or more. CDR3 coding DNA: TGTGCCAGCAGATCCACACAGGGGGCTAACTATGGCTACACCTTC. As protein: CASRSTQGANYGYTF. The V and J genes are TRBV12-3 or TRBV12-4 and TRBJ1-2; 8 nucleotides match TRBD1. The CDR3 consists of 15 residues. The junction had 6 bases not matched to a gene; V was cut back by 6 bases and J by 0 bases.

The V call is TRBV12-5, the J call TRBJ2-2; D uncertain. The CDR3 contains 13 residues. Per germline, CDR1 LGHNT and CDR2 FRNRAP. Trimming left V 4 bases short and J 6 bases short, with 9 bases between. Here the CDR3 reads CASGSFGAGELFF. In DNA, the CDR3 is TGTGCTAGTGGTTCATTTGGGGCCGGGGAGCTGTTTTTT.

The table lists this clonotype with a count of one. The DNA for the CDR3 is TGTGCCTGGGGGTTGGAGACCCAGTACTTC. Its protein product is CAWGLETQYF. The rearrangement links TRBV30 to TRBJ2-5; D unresolved. V gave up 5 bases and J gave up 5 bases, with 6 bases separating them. Germline lookup yields CDR1 GTSNPN and CDR2 SVGIG (reference sequence). CDR3 size: 10 residues.

This clonotype occurred many times. The chain carries TRBV30 and TRBJ2-2; D gene ambiguous. The length of the CDR3 is 10 residues. CDR1 and CDR2 (germline): GTSNPN, SVGIG (reference sequence). Trimming removed 3 bases at V and 6 bases at J, with 2 bases between. The CDR3 nucleotides read TGTGCCTGGAGGGCCGGGGAGCTGTTTTTT. Translation: CAWRAGELFF.

This clonotype was seen repeatedly, ten times or more. J is TRBJ2-4 and V is TRBV6-1; no clear D gene. This CDR3 comprises 15 residues. The germline V gene has CDR1 MNHNS and CDR2 SASEGT. Trimming removed 6 bases at V and 0 bases at J, with 12 bases between. The CDR3 spells CASRAGALAKNIQYF. The CDR3 nucleotides read TGTGCCAGCAGAGCAGGTGCACTAGCCAAAAACATTCAGTACTTC.

This clonotype appeared a few times. With a much larger clone just one base away, this may be a read error. The chain is built from TRBV6-1 and TRBJ2-5, with TRBD2 matching over 8 bases. Looked up from germline, CDR1 is MNHNS and CDR2 is SASEGT. V gave up 6 bases and J gave up 5 bases; unmatched junction bases: 2. CDR3 size: 12 residues. The CDR3: CASRERGETQYF. CDR3 DNA: TGTGCCAGCAGAGAGCGGGGGGAGACCCAGTACTTC.

This clonotype turned up a few times. The chain links TRBV7-2 to TRBJ2-5; weak D call: TRBD1 (5 bases). The V gene lost 5 bases and the J gene lost 13 bases, with 32 bases spanning the gap. The CDR3 consists of 17 residues. The germline V gene encodes CDR1 SGHTA and CDR2 FQGNSA. This CDR3 is CASSLHPDSTLSEWGYF. The CDR3 DNA sequence: TGTGCCAGCAGCCTCCATCCCGACAGTACCTTATCAGAGTGGGGGTACTTC.

This clonotype was seen a few times. The chain couples TRBV20-1 to TRBJ1-1; D is perhaps TRBD1 (6 bases). V was pared by 4 bases and J by 11 bases, with 14 bases between. The CDR3 contains 11 residues. Per the germline V gene, CDR1 is DFQATT and CDR2 is SNEGSKA (reference sequence). The CDR3 region has the DNA TGCAGTGCTAACGGGGGCTCCCAGGCTTTCTTT. Translation: CSANGGSQAFF.

In its sample, this clonotype was seen many times. The V gene is TRBV29-1, the J gene TRBJ2-5, with 8 bases fitting TRBD2. V trimming: 6 bases; J trimming: 4 bases; junction bases outside the gene matches: 13. The CDR3 sequence is 15 residues long. Germline lookup yields CDR1 SQVTM and CDR2 ANQGSEA. The CDR3 region has the DNA TGCAGCGTCCGGACTAGCCCGAGGGTGGTAGAGACCCAGTACTTC. Its translation: CSVRTSPRVVETQYF.

This clonotype was counted at least ten times. The V gene is TRBV27, the J gene TRBJ1-1; TRBD1 matches at 8 bases. With 4 bases clipped from V and 1 base from J, the junction kept 5 bases outside the gene matches. The CDR3 sequence is 15 residues long. Germline V gene data show CDR1 as MNHEY and CDR2 as SMNVEV (reference sequence). CDR3 protein: CASSYGQGKNTEAFF. The CDR3 nucleotides read TGTGCCAGCAGTTACGGACAGGGAAAGAACACTGAAGCTTTCTTT.

This clonotype has more than one count but fewer than ten. This chain uses TRBV7-9 with TRBJ1-1, with a weak D call TRBD1 (5 bases). Germline CDR1 and CDR2: SEHNR and FQNEAQ (reference sequence). V was shortened by 5 bases and J by 7 bases, with 17 bases between the two germline ends. This CDR3 has 14 amino acids. CDR3 nucleotide sequence: TGTGCCAGCAGCGGCGGATCACTGGGGGGTGAAGCTTTCTTT. Protein: CASSGGSLGGEAFF.